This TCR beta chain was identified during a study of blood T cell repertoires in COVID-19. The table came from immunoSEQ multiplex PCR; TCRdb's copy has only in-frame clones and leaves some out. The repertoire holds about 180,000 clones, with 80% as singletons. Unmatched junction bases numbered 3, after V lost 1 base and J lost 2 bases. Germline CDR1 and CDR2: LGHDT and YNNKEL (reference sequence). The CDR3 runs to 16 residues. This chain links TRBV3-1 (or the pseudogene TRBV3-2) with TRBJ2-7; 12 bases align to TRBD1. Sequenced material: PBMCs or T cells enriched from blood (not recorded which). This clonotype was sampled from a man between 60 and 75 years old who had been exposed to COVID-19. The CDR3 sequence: CASSQAGTGGTYEQYF. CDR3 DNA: TGTGCCAGCAGCCAAGCCGGGACAGGGGGCACCTACGAGCAGTACTTC.